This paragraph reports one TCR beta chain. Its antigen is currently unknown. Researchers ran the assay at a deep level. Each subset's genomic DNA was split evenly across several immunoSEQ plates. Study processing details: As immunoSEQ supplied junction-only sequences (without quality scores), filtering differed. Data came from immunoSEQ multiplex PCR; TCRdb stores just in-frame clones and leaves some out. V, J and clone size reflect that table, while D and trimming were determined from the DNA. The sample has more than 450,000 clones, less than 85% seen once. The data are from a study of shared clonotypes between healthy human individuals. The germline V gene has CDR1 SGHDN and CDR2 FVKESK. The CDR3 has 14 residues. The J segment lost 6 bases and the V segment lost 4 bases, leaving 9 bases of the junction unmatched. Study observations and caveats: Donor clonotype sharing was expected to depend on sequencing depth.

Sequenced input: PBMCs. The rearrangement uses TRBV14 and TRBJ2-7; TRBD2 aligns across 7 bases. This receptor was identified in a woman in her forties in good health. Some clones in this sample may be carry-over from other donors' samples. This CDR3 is CASSLTSADVEQYF. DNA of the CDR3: TGTGCCAGCAGCCTCACTAGCGCAGACGTCGAGCAGTACTTC. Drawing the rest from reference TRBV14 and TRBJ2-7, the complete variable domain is EAGVTQFPSHSVIEKGQTVTLRCDPISGHDNLYWYRRVMGKEIKFLLHFVKESKQDESGMPNNRFLAERTGGTYSTLKVQPAELEDSGVYFCASSLTSADVEQYFGPGTRLTVT.